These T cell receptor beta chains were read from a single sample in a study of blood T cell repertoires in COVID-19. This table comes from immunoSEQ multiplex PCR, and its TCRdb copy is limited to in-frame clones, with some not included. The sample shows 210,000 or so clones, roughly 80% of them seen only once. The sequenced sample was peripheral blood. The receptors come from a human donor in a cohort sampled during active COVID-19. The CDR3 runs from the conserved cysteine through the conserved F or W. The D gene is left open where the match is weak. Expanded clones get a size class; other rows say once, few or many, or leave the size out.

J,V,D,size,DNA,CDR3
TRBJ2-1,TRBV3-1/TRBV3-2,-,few,TGTGCCAGCAGCCGTACTTACAATGAGCAGTTCTTC,CASSRTYNEQFF
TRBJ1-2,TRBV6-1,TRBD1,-,TGTGCCAGCAGTGAAGGGGACAGCTCTAACTATGGCTACACCTTC,CASSEGDSSNYGYTF
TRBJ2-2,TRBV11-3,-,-,TGTGCCAGCAGCCCTGGGGGCCCTTCGAACACCGGGGAGCTGTTTTTT,CASSPGGPSNTGELFF
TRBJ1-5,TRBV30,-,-,TGTGCCTGGAGTAGGACAAATAGCAATCAGCCCCAGCATTTT,CAWSRTNSNQPQHF
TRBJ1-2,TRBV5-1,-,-,TGCGCCAGCAGCTTTACAGGAAGCTATGGCTACACCTTC,CASSFTGSYGYTF
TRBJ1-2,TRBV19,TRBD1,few,TGTGCCAGTACCCCACCGGCCACAGGGGGCAATGGCTACACCTTC,CASTPPATGGNGYTF
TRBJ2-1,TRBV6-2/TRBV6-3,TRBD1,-,TGTGCCAGCAGTTACAGCAGGGGGTCCTACAATGAGCAGTTCTTC,CASSYSRGSYNEQFF
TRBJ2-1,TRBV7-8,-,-,TGTGCCAGCAGCTCCCAAAATGAGCAGTTCTTC,CASSSQNEQFF
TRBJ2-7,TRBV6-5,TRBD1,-,TGTGCCACCCAGGCGCGGACAGGGGGCTCCTACGAGCAGTACTTC,CATQARTGGSYEQYF
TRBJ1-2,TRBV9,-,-,TGTGCCAGCAGCGTAGGCCAGGGGCAAGTGGATGGCTACACCTTC,CASSVGQGQVDGYTF
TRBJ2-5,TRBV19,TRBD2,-,TGTGCCAGTAGTATGTTTGGCGGGAGCGGAAAGGAGACCCAGTACTTC,CASSMFGGSGKETQYF
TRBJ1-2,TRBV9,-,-,TGTGCCAGTCATCGGGTTAACTATGGCTACACCTTC,CASHRVNYGYTF
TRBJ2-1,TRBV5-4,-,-,TGTGCCAGCAGCTCCGCCCCGACTCTTGTGGGGGGCAATGAGCAGTTCTTC,CASSSAPTLVGGNEQFF
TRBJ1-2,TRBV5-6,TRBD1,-,TGTGCCAGCAGCTTACAGGGGGCGGAAGGCTACACCTTC,CASSLQGAEGYTF
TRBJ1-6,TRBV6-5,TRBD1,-,TGTGCCAGCAGTTACCGACAGGGCAATTCACCCCTCCACTTT,CASSYRQGNSPLHF
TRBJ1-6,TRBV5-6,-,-,TGTGCCAGCAGCTTGGTAAATTCACCCCTCCACTTT,CASSLVNSPLHF
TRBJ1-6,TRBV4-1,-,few,TGCGCCAGCAGCCAAGTAGGTTGGAGAGTAGGCTCACCCCTCCACTTT,CASSQVGWRVGSPLHF
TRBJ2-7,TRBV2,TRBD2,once,TGTGCCAGCAGTGGACTAGCGGAGGGATCCTACGAGCAGTACTTC,CASSGLAEGSYEQYF
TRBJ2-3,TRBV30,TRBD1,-,TGTGCCTGGGAGGACAGGGGGCATACAGATACGCAGTATTTT,CAWEDRGHTDTQYF
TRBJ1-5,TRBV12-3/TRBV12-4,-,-,TGTGCCAGCAGTTTTATGAATCAGCCCCAGCATTTT,CASSFMNQPQHF
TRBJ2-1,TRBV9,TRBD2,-,TGTGCCAGCAGCGTAGGAATAGCGGGGGCTTCCTACAATGAGCAGTTCTTC,CASSVGIAGASYNEQFF
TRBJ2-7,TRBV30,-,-,TGTGCCTGGGGGGGGCGCTGGGCCTACGAGCAGTACTTC,CAWGGRWAYEQYF
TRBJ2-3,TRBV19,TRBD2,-,TGTGCCACTACGGGACTAGCGGACGGCCCAGATACGCAGTATTTT,CATTGLADGPDTQYF
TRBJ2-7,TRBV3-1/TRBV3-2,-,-,TGTGCCAGCAGCCCGGGTCGGAAGCAGTACTTC,CASSPGRKQYF
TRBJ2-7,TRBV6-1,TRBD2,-,TGTGCCAGCAGTGACCTCGGGACTAGCCTTACTACCTACGAGCAGTACTTC,CASSDLGTSLTTYEQYF
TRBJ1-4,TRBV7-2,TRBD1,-,TGTGCCAGCAGCTTTCCAGGGGGTGAAAAACTGTTTTTT,CASSFPGGEKLFF
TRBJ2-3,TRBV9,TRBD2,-,TGTGCCAGCAGCGTAGGAGCGGGGGGATCAGGAAATACGCAGTATTTT,CASSVGAGGSGNTQYF
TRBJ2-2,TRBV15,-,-,TGTGCCACCAGCAGAGCACAGGGTACCGGGGAGCTGTTTTTT,CATSRAQGTGELFF
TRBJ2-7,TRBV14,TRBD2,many,TGTGCCAGCAGCCAAGATAGCGGGTCGCCCAGCTATTTTGCCTACGAGCAGTACTTC,CASSQDSGSPSYFAYEQYF
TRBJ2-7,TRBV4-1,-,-,TGCGCCAGCAGCCAAGATTCTAGCGCCTTTTGGGAGCAGTACTTC,CASSQDSSAFWEQYF
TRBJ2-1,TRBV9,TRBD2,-,TGTGCCAGCAGCTATCGGACTAGCGGGAGTAACTACAATGAGCAGTTCTTC,CASSYRTSGSNYNEQFF
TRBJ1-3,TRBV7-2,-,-,TGTGCCAGCAGCTCTTCAGGGGCGGCTGGAAACACCATATATTTT,CASSSSGAAGNTIYF
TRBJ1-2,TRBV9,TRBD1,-,TGTGCCAGCAGCGCCTCTGCAGCAGGGGGCAGCGGCTACACCTTC,CASSASAAGGSGYTF
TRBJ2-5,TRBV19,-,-,TGTGCCAGTAGTAGGGGGGGCGCATACGAGACCCAGTACTTC,CASSRGGAYETQYF
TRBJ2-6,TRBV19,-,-,TGTGCCAGTAGTGTGACAGGGAGGACCTTTGGGGCCAACGTCCTGACTTTC,CASSVTGRTFGANVLTF
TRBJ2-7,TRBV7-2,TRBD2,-,TGTGCCAGCAGCCCCCGGGGACTAGCGGGAGAAAGGGAGCAGTACTTC,CASSPRGLAGEREQYF
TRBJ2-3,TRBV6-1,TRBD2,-,TGTGCCAGCAGTGAAGCGGGAGGGATAGATACGCAGTATTTT,CASSEAGGIDTQYF
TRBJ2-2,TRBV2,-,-,TGTGCCAGCAGTGAAGCTGGAGCCGCGGGGGAGCTGTTTTTT,CASSEAGAAGELFF
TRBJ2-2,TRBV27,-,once,TGTGCCAGCAGTTTATCGTATTGGCAGGATTTCACCGGGGAGCTGTTTTTT,CASSLSYWQDFTGELFF
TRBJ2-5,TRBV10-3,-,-,TGTGCCTCCCAAGCGGCCCAAGAGACCCAGTACTTC,CASQAAQETQYF